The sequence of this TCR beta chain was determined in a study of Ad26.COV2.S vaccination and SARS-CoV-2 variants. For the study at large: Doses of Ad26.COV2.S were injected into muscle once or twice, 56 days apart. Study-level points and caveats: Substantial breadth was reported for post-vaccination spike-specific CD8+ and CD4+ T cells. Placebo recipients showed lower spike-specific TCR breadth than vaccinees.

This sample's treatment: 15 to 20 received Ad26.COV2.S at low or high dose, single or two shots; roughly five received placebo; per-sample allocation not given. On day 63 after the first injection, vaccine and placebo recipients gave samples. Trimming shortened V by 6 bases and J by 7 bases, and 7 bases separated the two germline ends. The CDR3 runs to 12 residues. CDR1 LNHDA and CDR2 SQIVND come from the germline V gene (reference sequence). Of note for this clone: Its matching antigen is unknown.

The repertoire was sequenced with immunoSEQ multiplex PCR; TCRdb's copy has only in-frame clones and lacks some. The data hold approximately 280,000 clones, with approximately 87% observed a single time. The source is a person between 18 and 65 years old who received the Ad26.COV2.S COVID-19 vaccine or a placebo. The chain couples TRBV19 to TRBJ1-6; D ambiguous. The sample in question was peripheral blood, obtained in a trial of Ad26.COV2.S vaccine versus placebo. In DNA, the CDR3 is TGTGCCAGTAGACTAACCAATTCACCCCTCCACTTT. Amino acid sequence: CASRLTNSPLHF.